This T cell receptor (beta chain) was sequenced in a study of T-cell reconstitution after alpha-beta-depleted transplantation in children. This clonotype was recorded many times. Its antigen is undetermined. Study-wide findings and caveats: The authors attributed T-cell counts and diversity one year after transplant mostly to newly produced T cells.

Unique molecular identifiers featured in how the TCRbeta library was prepared. TCRdb fed the PCR reads into MiXCR, producing one record per CDR3 protein. The sample shows over 400,000 distinct CDR3 sequences, 43% of them seen only once. This sequence originates from a girl aged 2 to 9 with aplastic anemia, due to receive a stem cell transplant. The specimen was PBMCs, collected before TCRalphabeta/CD19-depleted stem cell transplant.

CDR3 coding DNA: TGTGCCACCAGCAGAGATCCGGGGAACGGTCAGCCCCAGCATTTT. It encodes CATSRDPGNGQPQHF. The chain recombines TRBV15 with TRBJ1-5; D not certain. Germline CDR1 reads LNHNV; CDR2 reads YYDKDF (reference sequence). The ends were cut back, 0 bases at V and 6 bases at J, with 12 bases in the middle. The CDR3 length is 15 residues.